This entry is about one T cell receptor beta chain. From germline, CDR1 is SGHRS and CDR2 YFSETQ. V lost 4 bases and J lost 7; bases outside the gene matches: 10. There are 15 residues in the CDR3. These data are taken from a study of T cell responses to AZD1222 COVID-19 vaccine. Only in-frame clones appear in the TCRdb table, and some are missing; sequencing was by immunoSEQ multiplex PCR. The table includes some 64,000 clones, about 90% detected once. The genes are TRBV5-1 and TRBJ2-7; 11 positions match TRBD2. Sample: peripheral blood, taken 28 days after the second dose of the MenACWY control vaccine. This receptor was obtained from an adult who received the MenACWY meningococcal vaccine as a control. CDR3 in DNA: TGCGCCAGCAGCGAGATGAATAGCGGGAGGGAAGAGCAGTACTTC. It is translated as CASSEMNSGREEQYF.